This T cell receptor (beta chain) appears in the sequencing data of a study of cytomegalovirus exposure and HLA in healthy donors. At the level of the study: From HLA-typed donors, an early data release held around 85 million unique TCRs.

Primers included in the PCR were 60 Vbeta and 13 Jbeta primers. TCRdb keeps only in-frame clones here, not all; method: immunoSEQ multiplex PCR. Of approximately 100,000 clones listed, roughly 80% are singletons. Worth noting for this clone: Its antigen is not identified.

Study-wide points: A cluster of highly shared sequence variants was likely a sequencing artifact. Later on, an analysis found that several of the most significant clusters appeared to be linked to common viral pathogens, which included parvovirus B19. Most of the CMV-associated TCR beta chains (in a later analysis) appeared to be HLA-restricted.

V was pared by 5 bases and J by 3 bases, with 5 bases of the junction left unmatched. Per the germline V gene, CDR1 is MNHEY and CDR2 is SVGAGI. This CDR3 is built from 14 residues. Sequenced sample: PBMCs. This clonotype originated in a woman in her fifties or sixties in good health and CMV-seropositive. The J gene is TRBJ2-5, the V gene TRBV6-5, with 8 bases aligning to TRBD2. The DNA of the CDR3 is TGTGCCAGCAGTCCTCCGGGGGGGGAAGAGACCCAGTACTTC. Protein sequence: CASSPPGGEETQYF.